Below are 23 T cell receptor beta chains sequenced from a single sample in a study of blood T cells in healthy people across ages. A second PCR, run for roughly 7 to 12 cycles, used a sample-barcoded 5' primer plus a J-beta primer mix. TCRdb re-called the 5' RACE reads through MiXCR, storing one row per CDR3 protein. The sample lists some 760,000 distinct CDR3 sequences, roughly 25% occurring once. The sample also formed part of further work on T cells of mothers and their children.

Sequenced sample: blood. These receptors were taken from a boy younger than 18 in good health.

The CDR3 sequence: CASSFSPRDSSYEQYF. CDR3 nucleotides: TGTGCCAGCAGCTTCAGTCCCCGGGACAGCTCCTACGAGCAGTACTTC. The J gene is TRBJ2-7, the V gene TRBV7-2, with 7 bases aligning to TRBD1. The CDR3 spans 16 residues. CDR1 is SGHTA and CDR2 is FQGNSA in the germline V gene. V gave up 3 bases and J gave up 0 bases; unmatched junction bases: 8.

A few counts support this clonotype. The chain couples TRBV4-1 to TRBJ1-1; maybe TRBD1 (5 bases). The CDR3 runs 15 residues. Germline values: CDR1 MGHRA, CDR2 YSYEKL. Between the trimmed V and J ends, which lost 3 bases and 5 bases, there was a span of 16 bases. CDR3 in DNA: TGCGCCAGCAGCCATTTGCACGGGGCGGGGACTGAAGCTTTCTTT. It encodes CASSHLHGAGTEAFF.

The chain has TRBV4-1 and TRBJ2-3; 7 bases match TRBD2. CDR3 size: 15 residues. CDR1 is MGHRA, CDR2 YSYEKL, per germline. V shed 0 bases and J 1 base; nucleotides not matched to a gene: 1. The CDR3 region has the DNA TGCGCCAGCAGCCAAGAGGCGGGAGGCACAGATACGCAGTATTTT. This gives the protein CASSQEAGGTDTQYF.

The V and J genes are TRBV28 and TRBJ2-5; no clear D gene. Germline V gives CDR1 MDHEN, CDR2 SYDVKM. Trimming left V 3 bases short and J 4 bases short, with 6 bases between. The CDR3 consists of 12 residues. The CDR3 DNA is TGTGCCAGCAGTTTCAGGTCAGAGACCCAGTACTTC. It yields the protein CASSFRSETQYF. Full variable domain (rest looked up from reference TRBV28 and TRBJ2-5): DVKVTQSSRYLVKRTGEKVFLECVQDMDHENMFWYRQDPGLGLRLIYFSYDVKMKEKGDIPEGYSVSREKKERFSLILESASTNQTSMYLCASSFRSETQYFGPGTRLLVL.

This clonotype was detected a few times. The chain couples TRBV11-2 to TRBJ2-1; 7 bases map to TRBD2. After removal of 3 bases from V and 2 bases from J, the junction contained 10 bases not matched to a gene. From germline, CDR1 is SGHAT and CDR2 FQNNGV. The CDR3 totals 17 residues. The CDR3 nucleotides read TGTGCCAGCAGCTTGAAAGGGCTAGCGGAAGCCTACAATGAGCAGTTCTTC. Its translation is CASSLKGLAEAYNEQFF.

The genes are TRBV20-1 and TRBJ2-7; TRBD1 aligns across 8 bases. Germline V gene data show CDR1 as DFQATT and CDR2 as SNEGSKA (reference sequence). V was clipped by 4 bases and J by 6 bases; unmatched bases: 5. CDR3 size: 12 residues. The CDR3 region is CSANQGAGEQYF. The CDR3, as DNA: TGCAGTGCTAACCAGGGGGCAGGCGAGCAGTACTTC.

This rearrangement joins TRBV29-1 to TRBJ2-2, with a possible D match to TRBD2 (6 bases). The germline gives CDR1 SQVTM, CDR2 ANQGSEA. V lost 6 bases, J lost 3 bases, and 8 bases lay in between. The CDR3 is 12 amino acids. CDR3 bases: TGCAGCGTGGGACTTCACACCGGGGAGCTGTTTTTT. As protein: CSVGLHTGELFF.

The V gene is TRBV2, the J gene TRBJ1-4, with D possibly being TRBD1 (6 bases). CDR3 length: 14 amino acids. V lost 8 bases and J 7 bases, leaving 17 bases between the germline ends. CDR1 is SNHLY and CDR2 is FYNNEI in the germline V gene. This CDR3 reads CASGEQMTGEKLFF. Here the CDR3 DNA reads TGTGCCAGCGGCGAACAGATGACAGGTGAAAAACTGTTTTTT.

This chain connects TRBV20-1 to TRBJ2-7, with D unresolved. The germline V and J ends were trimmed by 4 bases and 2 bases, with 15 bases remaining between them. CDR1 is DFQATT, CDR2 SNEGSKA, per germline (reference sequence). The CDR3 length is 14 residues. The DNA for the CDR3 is TGCAGTGCTATTATCCAGGCTGGGACCTACGAGCAGTACTTC. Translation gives CSAIIQAGTYEQYF.

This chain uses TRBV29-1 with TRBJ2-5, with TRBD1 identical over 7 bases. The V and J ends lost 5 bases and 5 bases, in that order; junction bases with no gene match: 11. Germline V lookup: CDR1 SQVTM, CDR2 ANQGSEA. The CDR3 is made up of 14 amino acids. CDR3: CSVSLTGNRETQYF. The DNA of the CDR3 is TGCAGCGTTTCACTGACAGGGAACCGCGAGACCCAGTACTTC.

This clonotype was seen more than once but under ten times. The CDR3 sequence: CASSSRAGRNIGEQYF. For the CDR3, the DNA is TGTGCCAGCAGTTCCCGGGCCGGTAGAAATATTGGCGAGCAGTACTTC. The rearrangement uses TRBV12-3 or TRBV12-4 and TRBJ2-7; D is unresolved. This CDR3 region has 16 residues. The V end was cut by 4 bases, the J end by 6 bases, with 22 bases between.

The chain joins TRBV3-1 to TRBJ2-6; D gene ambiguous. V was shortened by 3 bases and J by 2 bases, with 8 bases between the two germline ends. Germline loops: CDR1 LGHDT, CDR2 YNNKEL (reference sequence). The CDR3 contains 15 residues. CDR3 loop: CASSHRVTGANVLTF. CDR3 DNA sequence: TGTGCCAGCAGCCACCGGGTTACTGGGGCCAACGTCCTGACTTTC.

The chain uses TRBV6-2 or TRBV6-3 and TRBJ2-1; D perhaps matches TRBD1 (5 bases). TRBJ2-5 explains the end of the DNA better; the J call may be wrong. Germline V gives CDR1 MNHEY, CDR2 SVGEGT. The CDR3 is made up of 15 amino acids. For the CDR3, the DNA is TGTGCCAGCAGTTCTACGAGTACAGGACGAGAGACCCAGTACTTC. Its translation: CASSSTSTGRETQYF.

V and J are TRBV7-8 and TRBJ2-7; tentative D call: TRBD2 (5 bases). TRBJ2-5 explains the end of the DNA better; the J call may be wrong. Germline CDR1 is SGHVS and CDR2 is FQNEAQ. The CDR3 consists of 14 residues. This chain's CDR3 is CASSLASSGETQYF. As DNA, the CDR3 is TGTGCCAGCAGCTTGGCGTCCAGCGGAGAGACCCAGTACTTC.

CDR3 amino acids: CASSSTGHSTDTQYF. The CDR3 DNA is TGTGCCAGCAGCTCGACGGGTCATAGCACAGATACGCAGTATTTT. The chain combines TRBV7-3 with TRBJ2-3; D not certain. Trimming took 4 bases from V and 0 from J, leaving 11 bases between them. The length of the CDR3 is 15 residues. Germline V gene lookup returns CDR1 SGHTA and CDR2 FQGTGA.

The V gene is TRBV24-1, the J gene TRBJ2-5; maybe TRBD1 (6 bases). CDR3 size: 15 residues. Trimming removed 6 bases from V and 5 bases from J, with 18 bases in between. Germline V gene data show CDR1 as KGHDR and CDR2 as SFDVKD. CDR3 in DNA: TGTGCCACCAGTCTTGGAGACAGGCCGGGGGAGACCCAGTACTTC. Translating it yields CATSLGDRPGETQYF.

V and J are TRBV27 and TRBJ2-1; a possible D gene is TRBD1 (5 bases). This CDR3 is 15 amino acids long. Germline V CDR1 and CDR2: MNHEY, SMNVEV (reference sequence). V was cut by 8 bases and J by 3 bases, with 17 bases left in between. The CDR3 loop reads CASGRVPLIYNEQFF. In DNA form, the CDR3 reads TGTGCCAGCGGCAGGGTCCCACTCATCTACAATGAGCAGTTCTTC.

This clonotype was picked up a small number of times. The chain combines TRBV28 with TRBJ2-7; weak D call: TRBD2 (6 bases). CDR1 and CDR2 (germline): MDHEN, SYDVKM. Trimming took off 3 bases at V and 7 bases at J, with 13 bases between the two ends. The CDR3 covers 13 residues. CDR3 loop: CASSFRRVGEQYF. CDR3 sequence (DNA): TGTGCCAGCAGTTTTAGGAGGGTAGGGGAGCAGTACTTC.

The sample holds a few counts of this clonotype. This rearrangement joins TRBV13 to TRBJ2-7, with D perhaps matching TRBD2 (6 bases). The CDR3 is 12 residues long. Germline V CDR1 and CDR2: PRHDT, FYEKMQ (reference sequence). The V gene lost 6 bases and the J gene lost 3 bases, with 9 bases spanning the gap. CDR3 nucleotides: TGTGCCAGCAGTCACGGGAGCTACGAGCAGTACTTC. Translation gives CASSHGSYEQYF.

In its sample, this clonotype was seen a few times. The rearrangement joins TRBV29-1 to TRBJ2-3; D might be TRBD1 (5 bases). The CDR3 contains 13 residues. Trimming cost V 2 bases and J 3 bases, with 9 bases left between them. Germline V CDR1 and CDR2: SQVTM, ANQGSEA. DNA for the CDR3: TGCAGCGTTGAAACCCGACAGACAGATACGCAGTATTTT. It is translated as CSVETRQTDTQYF.

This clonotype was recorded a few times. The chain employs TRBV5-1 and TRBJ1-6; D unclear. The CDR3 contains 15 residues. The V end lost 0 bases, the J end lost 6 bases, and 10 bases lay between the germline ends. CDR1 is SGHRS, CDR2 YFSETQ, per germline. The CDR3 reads CASSLGNRLNSPLHF. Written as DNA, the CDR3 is TGCGCCAGCAGCTTGGGCAACAGACTTAATTCACCCCTCCACTTT. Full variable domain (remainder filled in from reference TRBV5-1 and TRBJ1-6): KAGVTQTPRYLIKTRGQQVTLSCSPISGHRSVSWYQQTPGQGLQFLFEYFSETQRNKGNFPGRFSGRQFSNSRSEMNVSTLELGDSALYLCASSLGNRLNSPLHFGNGTRLTVT.

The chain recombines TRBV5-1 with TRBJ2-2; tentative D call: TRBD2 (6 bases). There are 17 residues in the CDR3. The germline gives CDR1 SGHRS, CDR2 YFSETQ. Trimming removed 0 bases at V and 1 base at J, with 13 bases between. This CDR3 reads CASSLGLEGLNTGELFF. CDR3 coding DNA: TGCGCCAGCAGCTTGGGACTAGAGGGCCTGAACACCGGGGAGCTGTTTTTT.

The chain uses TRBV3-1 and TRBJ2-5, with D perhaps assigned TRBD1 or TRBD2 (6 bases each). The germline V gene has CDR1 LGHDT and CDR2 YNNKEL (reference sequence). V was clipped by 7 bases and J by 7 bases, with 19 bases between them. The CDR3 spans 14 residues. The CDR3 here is CASTPRGAKGTQYF. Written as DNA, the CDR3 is TGTGCCAGCACCCCTAGGGGGGCGAAAGGGACCCAGTACTTC.